Each of the 11 T cell receptor beta chains below was sequenced from the same sample in a study of blood T cells in healthy people across ages. Alongside a J-beta primer mix, a sample-barcoded 5' primer served in a second PCR lasting roughly 6 to 12 cycles. TCRdb re-derived calls from the 5' RACE reads in MiXCR, one entry per CDR3 protein. The table lists roughly 680,000 distinct CDR3 sequences, 52% of them singletons. The specimen was blood. The source of these receptors is a woman older than 75 in good health.

This clonotype was counted at least ten times. This chain uses TRBV5-1 with TRBJ2-1; D possibly corresponds to TRBD2 (6 bases). The CDR3 contains 17 residues. Germline V lookup: CDR1 SGHRS, CDR2 YFSETQ. V dropped 0 bases and J dropped 0 bases, with 13 bases sitting between them. CDR3 bases: TGCGCCAGCAGCTTGGGGCCCGGGGGAAGCTCCTACAATGAGCAGTTCTTC. It specifies CASSLGPGGSSYNEQFF.

The chain has TRBV27 and TRBJ1-1; D call uncertain. V was trimmed by 4 bases and J by 6 bases, leaving 18 bases between them. Germline CDR1 and CDR2: MNHEY and SMNVEV (reference sequence). The CDR3 is 15 amino acids. The CDR3 nucleotides are TGTGCCAGCAGTTCCTCCATGGCCCCGGTCTCTGAAGCTTTCTTT. Translating it yields CASSSSMAPVSEAFF.

This clonotype showed up just a few times. The rearrangement links TRBV12-3 or TRBV12-4 to TRBJ1-6; 10 bases map to TRBD1. Unmatched junction bases numbered 10, after V lost 7 bases and J lost 10 bases. CDR3 length: 15 amino acids. The CDR3 region is CASTLGDRGLSPLHF. CDR3 DNA sequence: TGTGCCAGCACCCTAGGAGACAGGGGGCTATCACCCCTCCACTTT.

A remark on this clonotype: A clone one base away is much larger, so this may be a read error. This chain joins TRBV29-1 and TRBJ1-1; the D is unclear. Germline values: CDR1 SQVTM, CDR2 ANQGSEA. The germline V and J ends were trimmed by 7 bases and 4 bases, with 10 bases remaining between them. The CDR3 is 11 residues long. CDR3 residues: CSAESATEAFF. For the CDR3, the DNA is TGCAGCGCCGAATCCGCCACTGAAGCTTTCTTT.

Points on this clonotype: A much larger clone is a single base away; this may be a read error. This sequence joins TRBV4-2 and TRBJ2-3; 10 bases line up with TRBD1. Germline-derived CDR1 and CDR2 are LGHNA and YNFKEQ. The CDR3 consists of 16 residues. This CDR3 is CASSRQGAPDTATQYF. DNA of the CDR3: TGTGCCAGCAGCAGACAGGGGGCCCCCGACACAGCTACGCAGTATTTT.

The V call is TRBV7-7, the J call TRBJ2-1, with TRBD2 matching over 13 bases. The CDR3 covers 19 residues. Germline-derived CDR1 and CDR2 are SSHAT and FNYEAQ (reference sequence). The ends lost 1 base at V and 7 bases at J; junction bases unmatched: 13. CDR3 residues: CASSLESPWTSGSMNEQFF. CDR3 DNA: TGTGCCAGCAGCTTAGAGAGCCCTTGGACTAGCGGGAGTATGAATGAGCAGTTCTTC.

Concerning this clonotype itself: A read error may be the cause here, since a much bigger clone is one base away. This chain uses TRBV29-1 with TRBJ2-7; tentative D call: TRBD1 (6 bases). The length of the CDR3 is 13 residues. CDR1 SQVTM and CDR2 ANQGSEA come from the germline V gene. Trimming cost V 4 bases and J 7 bases, with 17 bases left between them. This CDR3 reads CSVVVGAFNEQYF. The CDR3 coding sequence is TGCAGCGTTGTTGTGGGGGCCTTCAATGAGCAGTACTTC.

The chain couples TRBV10-3 to TRBJ2-1; TRBD1 aligns across 7 bases. The CDR3 covers 17 residues. The germline CDR1 and CDR2 sequences are ENHRY and SYGVKD. V dropped 1 base and J dropped 4; count of bases not matched to a gene: 10. CDR3 protein: CAISEFGTEWDYNEQFF. The CDR3 DNA sequence: TGTGCCATCAGTGAGTTTGGGACAGAGTGGGATTACAATGAGCAGTTCTTC.

The chain links TRBV5-1 to TRBJ2-3; D is ambiguous. CDR1 is SGHRS, CDR2 YFSETQ, per germline. This CDR3 spans 15 amino acids. The ends were cut back, 0 bases at V and 0 bases at J, with 8 bases in the middle. The CDR3, as DNA: TGCGCCAGCAGCTTGGCGGCAGCAAGCACAGATACGCAGTATTTT. Translated: CASSLAAASTDTQYF.

This chain uses TRBV4-2 with TRBJ2-3, with no clear D. Trimming took off 8 bases at V and 1 base at J, with 13 bases between the two ends. In germline, CDR1 is LGHNA, CDR2 YNFKEQ. There are 14 residues in the CDR3. CDR3 amino acids: CASGFDRRTDTQYF. In DNA, the CDR3 is TGTGCCAGCGGCTTCGACCGGCGCACAGATACGCAGTATTTT.

This CDR3 is CASSPSGGTSDTQYF. The CDR3 DNA reads as TGCGCCAGCAGCCCAAGCGGGGGGACCTCAGATACGCAGTATTTT. The chain is built from TRBV5-1 and TRBJ2-3, with 9 bases lining up with TRBD2. CDR1 and CDR2 from the germline V gene are SGHRS and YFSETQ. The CDR3 is 15 amino acids. After removal of 4 bases from V and 4 bases from J, the junction contained 7 bases not matched to a gene. The variable domain in full, with the rest retrieved from reference TRBV5-1 and TRBJ2-3, is KAGVTQTPRYLIKTRGQQVTLSCSPISGHRSVSWYQQTPGQGLQFLFEYFSETQRNKGNFPGRFSGRQFSNSRSEMNVSTLELGDSALYLCASSPSGGTSDTQYFGPGTRLTVL.